This T cell receptor (beta chain) was retrieved from a study of T cell repertoires in cytomegalovirus infection. As concerns this clonotype: What it binds is not known.

Trimming took off 0 bases at V and 4 bases at J, with 12 bases between the two ends. This CDR3 has 15 amino acids. TCRdb reprocessed the reads via MiXCR and lists one record per CDR3 protein. The repertoire holds about 400,000 distinct CDR3 sequences, with about 32% as singletons. This sequence joins TRBV12-3 or TRBV12-4 and TRBJ1-2, with D unclear. This clonotype was obtained from a human donor in good health (CMV status not recorded). Some clones in this sample may be carry-over from other donors' samples. Sequencing used cultured PBMCs, obtained from culture after CMV antigen stimulation. The CDR3 nucleotides read TGTGCCAGCAGTTTAGCGCGGCGGTTAACCTATGGCTACACCTTC. Its protein product is CASSLARRLTYGYTF.